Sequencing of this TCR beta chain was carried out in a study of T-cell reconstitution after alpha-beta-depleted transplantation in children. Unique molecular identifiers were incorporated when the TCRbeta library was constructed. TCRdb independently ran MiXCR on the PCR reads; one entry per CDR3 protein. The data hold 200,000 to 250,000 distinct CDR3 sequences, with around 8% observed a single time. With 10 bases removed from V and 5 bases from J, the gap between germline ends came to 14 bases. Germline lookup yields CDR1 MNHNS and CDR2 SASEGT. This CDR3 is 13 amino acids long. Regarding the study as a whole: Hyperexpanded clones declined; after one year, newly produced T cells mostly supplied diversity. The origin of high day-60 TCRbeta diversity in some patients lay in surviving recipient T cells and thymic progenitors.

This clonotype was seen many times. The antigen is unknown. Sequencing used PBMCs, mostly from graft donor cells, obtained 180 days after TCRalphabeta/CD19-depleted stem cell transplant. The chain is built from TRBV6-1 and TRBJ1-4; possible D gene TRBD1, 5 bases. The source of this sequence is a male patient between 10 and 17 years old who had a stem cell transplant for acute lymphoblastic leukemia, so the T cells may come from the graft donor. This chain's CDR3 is CATQGEENEKLFF. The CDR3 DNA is TGTGCCACCCAGGGAGAGGAAAATGAAAAACTGTTTTTT.